The present T cell receptor beta chain was sequenced within a study of blood T cell repertoires in COVID-19. Overall study context: Sites in the United States, Italy and Spain provided acute and convalescent COVID-19 samples. From T cells, B-cell-depleted T cells, or PBMCs came the material, which was cDNA or gDNA.

The CDR3 has 15 amino acids. Deletions cut 2 bases from V and 3 bases from J, with 12 bases between. CDR1 and CDR2 (germline): MRHNA, SNTAGT. Study processing details: Reference gene primers were amplified, and this amplification served to estimate nucleated cell counts. TCRdb keeps only in-frame clones here, not all; method: immunoSEQ multiplex PCR. That table furnishes V, J and clone size, whereas the DNA furnished D and trimming. The table shows under 250,000 clones, with about 90% occurring only once. Enrollment of patients from Seattle took place during active infection, with longitudinal follow-up. This clone has more than one count but fewer than ten.

J is TRBJ2-3 and V is TRBV6-4; TRBD2 is a possible D gene (7 bases). This clonotype was sampled from a man aged 55 to 69 with COVID-19, enrolled during active disease. The sequencing input was peripheral blood. Here the CDR3 reads CASSDRGARTDTQYF. CDR3 bases: TGTGCCAGCAGTGACCGGGGGGCGCGGACAGATACGCAGTATTTT.